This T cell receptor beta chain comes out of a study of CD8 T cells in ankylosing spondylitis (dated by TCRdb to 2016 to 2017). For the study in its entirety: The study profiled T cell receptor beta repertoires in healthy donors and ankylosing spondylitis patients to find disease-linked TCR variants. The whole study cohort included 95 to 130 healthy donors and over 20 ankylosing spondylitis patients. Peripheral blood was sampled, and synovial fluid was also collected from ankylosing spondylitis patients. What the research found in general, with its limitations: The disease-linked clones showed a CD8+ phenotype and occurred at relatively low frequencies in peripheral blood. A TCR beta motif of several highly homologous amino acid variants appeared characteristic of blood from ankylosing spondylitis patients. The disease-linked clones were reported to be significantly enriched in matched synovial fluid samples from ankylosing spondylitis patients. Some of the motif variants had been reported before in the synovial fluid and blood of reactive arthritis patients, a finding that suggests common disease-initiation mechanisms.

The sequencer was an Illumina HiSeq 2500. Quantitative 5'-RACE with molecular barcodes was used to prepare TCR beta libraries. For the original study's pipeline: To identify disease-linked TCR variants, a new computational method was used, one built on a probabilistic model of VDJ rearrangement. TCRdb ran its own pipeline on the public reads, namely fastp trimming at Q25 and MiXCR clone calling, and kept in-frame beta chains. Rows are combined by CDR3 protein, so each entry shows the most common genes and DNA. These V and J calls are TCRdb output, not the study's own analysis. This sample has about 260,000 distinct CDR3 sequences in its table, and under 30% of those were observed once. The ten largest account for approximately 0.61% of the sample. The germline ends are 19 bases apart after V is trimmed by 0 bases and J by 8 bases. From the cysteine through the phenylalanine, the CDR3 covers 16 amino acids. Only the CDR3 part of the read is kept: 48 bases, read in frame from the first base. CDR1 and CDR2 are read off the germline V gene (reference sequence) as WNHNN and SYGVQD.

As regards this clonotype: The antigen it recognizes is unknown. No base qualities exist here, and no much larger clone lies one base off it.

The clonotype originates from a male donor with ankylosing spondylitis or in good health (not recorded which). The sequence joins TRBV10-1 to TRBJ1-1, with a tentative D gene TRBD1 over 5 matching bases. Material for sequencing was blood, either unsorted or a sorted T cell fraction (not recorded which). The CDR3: CASSESGRGGGSEAFF. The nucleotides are TGCGCCAGCAGTGAGTCTGGGAGGGGTGGAGGATCCGAAGCTTTCTTT.